A single sample is the source of the 21 T cell receptor beta chains below, sequenced in a study of T cell responses to AZD1222 COVID-19 vaccine. TCRdb's copy holds only in-frame clones and misses some; the assay was immunoSEQ multiplex PCR. The sample lists about 130,000 clones, approximately 90% occurring once. Here the sequenced sample was peripheral blood, taken on day 0 of AZD1222 vaccination. These receptors were taken from an adult in good health.

CDR3 DNA sequence: TGTGCCATCAGTGAGTCGAGGCCCTCTCCGAACTATGGCTACACCTTC. Its protein product is CAISESRPSPNYGYTF. The chain is built from TRBV10-3 and TRBJ1-2; no firm D call. Germline V gene sequence: CDR1 ENHRY, CDR2 SYGVKD. The CDR3 sequence is 16 residues long. V dropped 0 bases and J dropped 2 bases, with 13 bases sitting between them.

The chain recombines TRBV11-2 with TRBJ1-5; no reliable D call. The CDR3 is 16 amino acids. V was clipped by 5 bases and J by 0 bases, with 14 bases between them. Germline lookup yields CDR1 SGHAT and CDR2 FQNNGV. CDR3 protein: CASSPADPLSNQPQHF. The DNA for the CDR3 is TGTGCCAGCAGCCCCGCGGACCCGCTTAGCAATCAGCCCCAGCATTTT. The full variable domain, in which reference TRBV11-2 and TRBJ1-5 provide the parts outside the CDR3, is EAGVAQSPRYKIIEKRQSVAFWCNPISGHATLYWYQQILGQGPKLLIQFQNNGVVDDSQLPKDRFSAERLKGVDSTLKIQPAKLEDSAVYLCASSPADPLSNQPQHFGDGTRLSIL.

This rearrangement joins TRBV27 to TRBJ2-2, with D possibly TRBD2 on 6 matching bases. Germline V gene data show CDR1 as MNHEY and CDR2 as SMNVEV (reference sequence). Trimming cost V 2 bases and J 0 bases, with 7 bases left between them. CDR3 length equals 15 residues. The CDR3 nucleotides are TGTGCCAGCAGTTTAGGCGGGGCGAACACCGGGGAGCTGTTTTTT. Protein: CASSLGGANTGELFF.

The chain uses TRBV28 and TRBJ2-7; D call uncertain. Germline-derived CDR1 and CDR2 are MDHEN and SYDVKM. This CDR3 has 9 residues. Trimming took 10 bases from V and 5 from J, leaving 6 bases between them. The CDR3 is CANRNEQYF. The CDR3 nucleotides are TGTGCCAACCGGAACGAGCAGTACTTC.

A single count supports this clone. The chain employs TRBV9 and TRBJ2-3; TRBD1 aligns across 8 bases. Germline loops: CDR1 SGDLS, CDR2 YYNGEE. J was trimmed by 0 bases and V by 3 bases; bases with no gene match: 6. The CDR3 length is 16 residues. In DNA, the CDR3 is TGTGCCAGCAGCGCAGGACAGGGACATAGCACAGATACGCAGTATTTT. Its translation: CASSAGQGHSTDTQYF.

As regards this clone: One end of the junction varies from germline; a read error may be responsible. The chain combines TRBV13 with TRBJ2-3; TRBD2 is a possible D gene (6 bases). CDR1 is PRHDT, CDR2 FYEKMQ, per germline (reference sequence). The CDR3 has 15 amino acids. The CDR3 protein is CASSLGRGSTDTQYF. In DNA, the CDR3 is TGTGCCAGCAGCCTAGGGCGGGGTAGCACAGATACGCAGTATTTT.

The rearrangement uses TRBV11-2 and TRBJ2-5; 7 nucleotides align to TRBD2. V lost 5 bases to trimming and J lost 3 bases; unmatched junction nucleotides: 3. Germline lookup yields CDR1 SGHAT and CDR2 FQNNGV. The CDR3 is 13 residues long. CDR3 DNA sequence: TGTGCCAGCAGCCCAGGACTAGAAGAGACCCAGTACTTC. Translation gives CASSPGLEETQYF.

The chain combines TRBV4-1 with TRBJ2-2; tentative D call: TRBD1 (5 bases). Germline values: CDR1 MGHRA, CDR2 YSYEKL. This CDR3 comprises 15 residues. Trimming stripped 5 bases from V and 6 bases from J, with 16 bases between. The DNA for the CDR3 is TGCGCCAGCAGCGGGCCACAAGGGGCCGCCGGGGAGCTGTTTTTT. Protein product: CASSGPQGAAGELFF.

The chain couples TRBV6-5 to TRBJ2-5; the D gene could be TRBD1 or TRBD2 (6 bases each). Trimming removed 7 bases at V and 5 bases at J, with 17 bases between. Germline CDR1 is MNHEY and CDR2 is SVGAGI. CDR3 length: 14 amino acids. CDR3 in DNA: TGTGCCAGCACCGAATGGGGGGCCGGGGAGACCCAGTACTTC. Residues: CASTEWGAGETQYF.

The V call is TRBV28, the J call TRBJ2-3, with a possible D match to TRBD1 (6 bases). V was clipped by 4 bases and J by 2 bases, with 13 bases between them. CDR3 length: 15 amino acids. Germline V gives CDR1 MDHEN, CDR2 SYDVKM. CDR3 sequence reads: CASSSPGQNTDTQYF. The CDR3 DNA reads as TGTGCCAGCAGTTCCCCGGGACAAAACACAGATACGCAGTATTTT. The variable domain in full, completed from reference TRBV28 and TRBJ2-3, reads DVKVTQSSRYLVKRTGEKVFLECVQDMDHENMFWYRQDPGLGLRLIYFSYDVKMKEKGDIPEGYSVSREKKERFSLILESASTNQTSMYLCASSSPGQNTDTQYFGPGTRLTVL.

The table lists this clone with a count of one. The chain uses TRBV21-1 and TRBJ2-7; TRBD1 is the table's D call and was not checked against the DNA. TRBV21-1 is a documented pseudogene. There are 15 residues in the CDR3. The chain's CDR3 is CASSAPGQGAYEQYF. The CDR3 region has the DNA TGTGCCAGCAGCGCGCCGGGACAGGGGGCCTACGAGCAGTACTTC.

The chain recombines TRBV7-3 with TRBJ1-2, with a weak D call TRBD1 (6 bases). This CDR3 comprises 14 residues. Germline CDR1 reads SGHTA; CDR2 reads FQGTGA. Trimming shortened V by 1 base and J by 6 bases, and 12 bases separated the two germline ends. The CDR3 coding sequence is TGTGCCAGCAGCTTAAGAGGGGGTAGCGATGGCTACACCTTC. This encodes CASSLRGGSDGYTF.

The rearrangement links TRBV9 to TRBJ1-1; D may be TRBD1 (5 bases). Trimming cost V 0 bases and J 3 bases, with 12 bases left between them. Germline V gene lookup returns CDR1 SGDLS and CDR2 YYNGEE. The CDR3 is made up of 15 amino acids. CDR3: CASSVGQTTDTEAFF. In DNA form, the CDR3 reads TGTGCCAGCAGCGTAGGACAGACGACGGACACTGAAGCTTTCTTT.

The gene calls are TRBV2 and TRBJ1-1; 7 positions match TRBD1. J lost 1 base, V lost 6 bases, and 5 bases had no gene match. CDR3 length equals 14 residues. Germline V gene sequence: CDR1 SNHLY, CDR2 FYNNEI. CDR3 in DNA: TGTGCCAGCAGGGGGGACAGACAGAACACTGAAGCTTTCTTT. This codes for CASRGDRQNTEAFF.

J is TRBJ1-5 and V is TRBV18; D might be TRBD1 (6 bases). V was shortened by 5 bases and J by 9 bases, with 17 bases between the two germline ends. Per the germline V gene, CDR1 is KGHSH and CDR2 is LQKENI. The CDR3 length is 14 residues. The CDR3 reads CASSSQGWGLPQHF. DNA of the CDR3: TGTGCCAGCTCATCGCAGGGGTGGGGGTTGCCCCAGCATTTT.

The chain has TRBV19 and TRBJ1-5, with TRBD1 as a possible D gene (5 bases). Per the germline V gene, CDR1 is LNHDA and CDR2 is SQIVND (reference sequence). The CDR3 consists of 17 residues. Deletions cut 4 bases from V and 6 bases from J, with 22 bases between. CDR3 residues: CASSTTGPRDEGQPQHF. The CDR3 coding sequence is TGTGCCAGTAGTACGACGGGACCGAGAGATGAGGGTCAGCCCCAGCATTTT.

V and J are TRBV9 and TRBJ2-7; 11 nucleotides match TRBD2. Germline V CDR1 and CDR2: SGDLS, YYNGEE. CDR3 length: 14 residues. V was pared by 5 bases and J by 3 bases, with 4 bases of the junction left unmatched. CDR3 protein: CASSLAGGFYEQYF. CDR3 DNA sequence: TGTGCCAGCAGTCTAGCGGGGGGATTCTACGAGCAGTACTTC.

This rearrangement joins TRBV19 to TRBJ1-2; 11 bases are shared with TRBD1. Unmatched junction bases numbered 4, after V lost 6 bases and J lost 4 bases. The CDR3 length is 14 residues. Germline V gives CDR1 LNHDA, CDR2 SQIVND (reference sequence). The CDR3 loop is CASSHGQGAYGYTF. The CDR3 coding sequence is TGTGCCAGTAGCCACGGACAGGGGGCCTATGGCTACACCTTC.

V and J are TRBV30 and TRBJ2-2; 7 bases map to TRBD2. Germline V gene lookup returns CDR1 GTSNPN and CDR2 SVGIG (reference sequence). The CDR3 extends over 12 amino acids. The junction had 2 bases not matched to a gene; V was cut back by 7 bases and J by 3 bases. This CDR3 is CASGGYTGELFF. The CDR3 DNA reads as TGTGCCTCGGGGGGTTACACCGGGGAGCTGTTTTTT.

The J gene is TRBJ1-6, the V gene TRBV5-1; a weak D match, TRBD1 (6 bases). CDR1 is SGHRS, CDR2 YFSETQ, per germline. The CDR3 spans 15 residues. V was clipped by 4 bases and J by 2 bases, with 10 bases between them. The CDR3 protein is CASSVGATYNSPLHF. The CDR3 nucleotides read TGCGCCAGCAGCGTGGGGGCCACCTATAATTCACCCCTCCACTTT.

The genes are TRBV3-1 (or the pseudogene TRBV3-2) and TRBJ1-1; D is unresolved. There are 13 residues in the CDR3. The V end lost 4 bases, the J end lost 5 bases, and 11 bases lay between the germline ends. Germline values: CDR1 LGHDT, CDR2 YNNKEL (reference sequence). The CDR3 DNA follows: TGTGCCAGCAGCCCGGGAGGGAGTACTGAAGCTTTCTTT. It codes for CASSPGGSTEAFF.